What follows describes a single T cell receptor (beta chain). Its matching antigen is unknown. The entirety of the isolated RNA underwent reverse transcription, so expressed TCRB transcripts were sequenced. Produced via immunoSEQ multiplex PCR; TCRdb's table is partial and in-frame only. The sample shows over 150,000 clones, under 9.5% of them seen only once. These data are taken from a study of beta chain features in type 1 diabetes. Overall study findings and caveats: Among type 1 diabetes patients, VDJ junctions had fewer insertions and more deletions. Comparison showed that naive, central memory and Treg TCRB repertoires appeared more similar among patients than among healthy donors.

Germline CDR1 and CDR2: ENHRY and SYGVKD. This CDR3 is 14 amino acids long. Losses at the gene ends were 6 bases for V and 5 bases for J; bases not matched to a gene: 5. This receptor was obtained from a man aged 18-30 years in good health. The chain links TRBV10-3 to TRBJ2-2; 8 bases fit TRBD1. Sequencing input: central memory CD4+ T cells from blood. The CDR3 sequence: CAIRTGAPTGELFF. DNA for the CDR3: TGTGCCATCAGGACAGGGGCCCCGACCGGGGAGCTGTTTTTT.